The 20 T cell receptor beta chains below come from one sample, sequenced in a study of vaccination and CD4 T cells after COVID-19. Their cognate antigens are unknown. At the Johns Hopkins FTIC core, DNA taken from cultured CD4+ T cells was sequenced by way of the Oncomine TCR Beta short-read assay. Each CDR3 protein is one row after TCRdb ran MiXCR on the PCR reads. This repertoire shows fewer than 9,000 distinct CDR3 sequences, 65% to 85% found once; its top ten account for under 40%. Stated treatment: roughly ten-day PBMC culture with coronavirus spike peptide pools or control peptides (ViraFEST assay). Material: CD4+ T cells from blood, cultured in vitro. The receptors here all came from a human donor who had recovered from COVID-19.

The chain recombines TRBV27 with TRBJ2-7; D may be TRBD2 (6 bases). The length of the CDR3 is 15 residues. Trimming cost V 5 bases and J 5 bases, with 19 bases left between them. CDR1 MNHEY and CDR2 SMNVEV come from the germline V gene (reference sequence). The CDR3 here is CASSPRLIAVNEQYF. The CDR3 nucleotides are TGTGCCAGCAGTCCCCGACTGATAGCGGTCAACGAGCAGTACTTC.

The chain has TRBV5-4 and TRBJ1-2; D gene unclear. Trimming pared 0 bases from V and 3 bases from J, leaving 9 bases between. Looked up from germline, CDR1 is SGHNT and CDR2 is YYREEE (reference sequence). The CDR3 contains 14 residues. This chain's CDR3 is CASSLALADYGYTF. The CDR3, as DNA: TGTGCCAGCAGCTTGGCCCTGGCTGACTATGGCTACACCTTC.

The rearrangement uses TRBV7-2 and TRBJ2-2, with 10 bases aligning to TRBD2. With 1 base clipped from V and 5 bases from J, the junction kept 7 bases outside the gene matches. The CDR3 consists of 17 residues. In germline, CDR1 is SGHTA, CDR2 FQGNSA. The CDR3 protein is CASSLDPAGGRTGELFF. Here the CDR3 DNA reads TGTGCCAGCAGCTTAGATCCAGCGGGGGGGCGTACCGGGGAGCTGTTTTTT. The full variable domain, with the rest looked up from reference TRBV7-2 and TRBJ2-2, is GAGVSQSPSNKVTEKGKDVELRCDPISGHTALYWYRQSLGQGLEFLIYFQGNSAPDKSGLPSDRFSAERTGGSVSTLTIQRTQQEDSAVYLCASSLDPAGGRTGELFFGEGSRLTVL.

In its sample, this clonotype is medium-sized (0.01 to 0.1%). This CDR3 is CASSLDRVTGGELFF. For the CDR3, the DNA is TGCGCCAGCAGCTTGGACAGGGTGACGGGCGGGGAGCTGTTTTTT. The chain recombines TRBV5-1 with TRBJ2-2; a weak D match, TRBD1 (6 bases). Trimming took off 0 bases at V and 7 bases at J, with 13 bases between the two ends. Germline values: CDR1 SGHRS, CDR2 YFSETQ. This CDR3 contains 15 residues. The full variable domain, with the rest looked up from reference TRBV5-1 and TRBJ2-2, is KAGVTQTPRYLIKTRGQQVTLSCSPISGHRSVSWYQQTPGQGLQFLFEYFSETQRNKGNFPGRFSGRQFSNSRSEMNVSTLELGDSALYLCASSLDRVTGGELFFGEGSRLTVL.

The chain links TRBV12-3 or TRBV12-4 to TRBJ2-2, with 12 bases fitting TRBD1. V trimming: 7 bases; J trimming: 3 bases; junction bases outside the gene matches: 12. The CDR3 length is 18 residues. CDR3 nucleotide sequence: TGTGCCAGCACTGCCAATCGGGGACAGGGGGCCTACACCGGGGAGCTGTTTTTT. Translation gives CASTANRGQGAYTGELFF.

This sequence joins TRBV18 and TRBJ1-2, with a tentative D call TRBD1 (6 bases). Germline CDR1 is KGHSH and CDR2 is LQKENI. V was clipped by 2 bases and J by 3 bases, with 13 bases between them. The CDR3 is 15 amino acids. CDR3 in DNA: TGTGCCAGCTCACCAGGACAGCTCATGTACTATGGCTACACCTTC. Its protein product is CASSPGQLMYYGYTF.

This clonotype came up a few times. The V gene is TRBV19, the J gene TRBJ2-2; D is unclear. In germline, CDR1 is LNHDA, CDR2 SQIVND (reference sequence). V was shortened by 10 bases and J by 1 base, with 13 bases between the two germline ends. The CDR3 is 14 amino acids. CDR3: CATHRTGNTGELFF. The DNA for the CDR3 is TGTGCCACCCATCGGACGGGGAACACCGGGGAGCTGTTTTTT.

This chain uses TRBV6-1 with TRBJ1-2; no reliable D call. V dropped 2 bases and J dropped 0 bases, with 22 bases sitting between them. This CDR3 comprises 19 residues. Germline V gene data show CDR1 as MNHNS and CDR2 as SASEGT. The CDR3 is CASSELLYKASRSNYGYTF. The CDR3 nucleotides are TGTGCCAGCAGTGAATTGTTGTACAAGGCGAGCCGATCTAACTATGGCTACACCTTC.

This clonotype was seen just once. The chain employs TRBV11-3 and TRBJ2-1; the D gene is possibly TRBD1 (7 bases). Germline V gene data show CDR1 as SGHNT and CDR2 as YENEEA. The CDR3 sequence is 15 residues long. V lost 5 bases, J lost 5 bases, and 16 bases lay in between. The CDR3 coding sequence is TGTGCCAGCAGCGACAGGGAGGCGATCGACAATGAGCAGTTCTTC. Translation gives CASSDREAIDNEQFF.

The chain uses TRBV15 and TRBJ1-6; a possible D gene is TRBD1 (5 bases). Germline values: CDR1 LNHNV, CDR2 YYDKDF (reference sequence). This CDR3 contains 17 residues. The V and J ends lost 0 bases and 7 bases respectively, with 16 bases between them. CDR3 sequence (DNA): TGTGCCACCAGCAGAGATCAACTCGGGACGGTGAATTCACCCCTCCACTTT. It is translated as CATSRDQLGTVNSPLHF.

The chain has TRBV5-4 and TRBJ1-6, with D possibly being TRBD1 (5 bases). The CDR3 has 17 amino acids. Germline lookup yields CDR1 SGHNT and CDR2 YYREEE (reference sequence). The germline V and J ends were trimmed by 0 bases and 9 bases, with 19 bases remaining between them. The CDR3 DNA reads TGTGCCAGCAGCTTGGTTCAGGGATTGGTCTCGGCTTCACCCCTCCACTTT. Residues: CASSLVQGLVSASPLHF.

The CDR3 spells CASSEETGKDTQYF. The CDR3 DNA reads as TGTGCCAGCAGTGAAGAGACAGGGAAAGATACGCAGTATTTT. The rearrangement uses TRBV6-1 and TRBJ2-3; 7 bases line up with TRBD1. The trim removed 1 base at V and 5 bases at J, leaving 3 bases unmatched. CDR3 length: 14 amino acids. Looked up from germline, CDR1 is MNHNS and CDR2 is SASEGT.

This chain joins TRBV20-1 and TRBJ1-4; no definite D call. Trimming took off 1 base at V and 4 bases at J, with 7 bases between the two ends. Germline V CDR1 and CDR2: DFQATT, SNEGSKA (reference sequence). This CDR3 region has 13 residues. The chain's CDR3 is CSARGELNEKLFF. Written as DNA, the CDR3 is TGCAGTGCTAGAGGGGAGCTTAATGAAAAACTGTTTTTT.

The chain links TRBV12-3 or TRBV12-4 to TRBJ2-7; D could derive from TRBD1 or TRBD2 (6 bases each). This CDR3 comprises 12 residues. Between the trimmed V and J ends, which lost 7 bases and 8 bases, there was a span of 15 bases. The CDR3 sequence: CASTTGGLQQYF. The CDR3 nucleotides are TGTGCCAGCACTACCGGGGGCTTGCAGCAGTACTTC.

V is TRBV20-1 and J is TRBJ1-1; perhaps TRBD1 as D (6 bases). Germline V CDR1 and CDR2: DFQATT, SNEGSKA (reference sequence). The V end lost 0 bases, the J end lost 1 base, and 12 bases lay between the germline ends. The CDR3 consists of 15 residues. The CDR3 protein is CSARDPTGANTEAFF. The DNA of the CDR3 is TGCAGTGCTAGAGACCCGACAGGCGCGAACACTGAAGCTTTCTTT.

V and J are TRBV7-9 and TRBJ1-1; D might be TRBD1 (6 bases). The CDR3 is 14 residues long. Germline V CDR1 and CDR2: SEHNR, FQNEAQ (reference sequence). Trimming shortened V by 7 bases and J by 0 bases, and 12 bases separated the two germline ends. CDR3 sequence (DNA): TGTGCCAGCAACTTGGGACATATGAACACTGAAGCTTTCTTT. Its translation: CASNLGHMNTEAFF.

The V and J genes are TRBV27 and TRBJ2-2; 9 bases agree with TRBD1. Germline V lookup: CDR1 MNHEY, CDR2 SMNVEV (reference sequence). The V segment lost 6 bases and the J segment 4 bases; nucleotides outside the gene matches: 15. This CDR3 has 18 residues. CDR3 protein: CASSPGTGFTLGTGELFF. The CDR3 nucleotides are TGTGCCAGCAGCCCCGGGACAGGGTTTACCTTGGGCACCGGGGAGCTGTTTTTT.

V usage is TRBV11-3 and J usage is TRBJ2-3; D might be TRBD2 (5 bases). The V end lost 3 bases, the J end lost 0 bases, and 10 bases lay between the germline ends. Germline CDR1 reads SGHNT; CDR2 reads YENEEA. The CDR3 contains 15 residues. CDR3 protein: CASSFGKGSTDTQYF. CDR3 sequence (DNA): TGTGCCAGCAGCTTCGGGAAGGGTAGCACAGATACGCAGTATTTT.

The genes are TRBV6-2 or TRBV6-3 and TRBJ1-2; D gene ambiguous. With 5 bases removed from V and 8 bases from J, the gap between germline ends came to 9 bases. The CDR3 runs 11 residues. In germline, CDR1 is MNHEY, CDR2 SVGEGT. The CDR3 DNA reads as TGTGCCAGCAGTCGCGGCGGGGGCTACACCTTC. Translated, it gives CASSRGGGYTF.

J is TRBJ1-4 and V is TRBV6-1, with 8 positions matching TRBD1. This CDR3 is built from 14 residues. V was pared by 7 bases and J by 8 bases, with 9 bases of the junction left unmatched. Germline V gene sequence: CDR1 MNHNS, CDR2 SASEGT. CDR3 residues: CASTQQGVGEKLFF. The CDR3 bases are TGTGCCAGCACTCAACAGGGGGTGGGCGAAAAACTGTTTTTT.